This T cell receptor beta chain was identified during a study of preoperative IRX-2 immunotherapy in early breast cancer. This CDR3 has 15 amino acids. Per germline, CDR1 LNHDA and CDR2 SQIVND (reference sequence). Trimming cost V 5 bases and J 4 bases; bases outside gene matches: 3. Assay used: immunoSEQ multiplex PCR; TCRdb lists only in-frame clones, some missing. The table shows 3,000 to 4,000 clones, with less than 85% occurring only once. Sample treatment: preoperative locoregional IRX-2 cytokine immunotherapy. This phase Ib study tested locoregional IRX-2 cytokine immunotherapy given before surgery.

Sequenced material: tumor tissue, taken after IRX-2 immunotherapy. The receptor comes from a human donor with breast cancer. This chain connects TRBV19 to TRBJ2-1; TRBD2 aligns across 12 bases. CDR3 amino acids: CASSPSGGDYNEQFF. The CDR3 bases are TGTGCCAGTAGTCCTAGCGGGGGGGATTACAATGAGCAGTTCTTC.